This record covers a single TCR beta chain. Vbeta (60) and Jbeta (13) primers were used in the PCR. Produced via immunoSEQ multiplex PCR; TCRdb's table is partial and in-frame only. This sample has roughly 120,000 clones, with around 10% found just once. The V end was cut by 2 bases, the J end by 10 bases, with 9 bases between. The CDR3 sequence is 13 residues long. The V gene's germline CDR1 is SGHAT and CDR2 FQNNGV. This entry comes from a study of cytomegalovirus exposure and HLA in healthy donors. This TCR came from a man aged 25 to 40 in good health and CMV-seronegative. The chain has TRBV11-2 and TRBJ1-6; D is ambiguous. The sequencing input was PBMCs. CDR3 sequence (DNA): TGTGCCAGCAGCTTACAGGAACTGTCACCCCTCCACTTT. It is translated as CASSLQELSPLHF.